This T cell receptor beta chain was found in a study of control samples from healthy donors and cancer patients. Germline CDR1 reads SGDLS; CDR2 reads YYNGEE. Trimming took 0 bases from V and 7 from J; bases not matched to a gene: 6. The CDR3 has 15 amino acids. TCRdb's copy holds only in-frame clones and misses some; the assay was immunoSEQ multiplex PCR. The sample holds about 110,000 clones, roughly 90% seen once. The sequenced material came from PBMCs. The sequence was collected from a woman aged 60-75 years with lung cancer. J is TRBJ2-1 and V is TRBV9; 8 positions match TRBD2. CDR3 region: CASSVGGAGENEQFF. CDR3 sequence (DNA): TGTGCCAGCAGCGTAGGCGGAGCGGGAGAGAATGAGCAGTTCTTC.